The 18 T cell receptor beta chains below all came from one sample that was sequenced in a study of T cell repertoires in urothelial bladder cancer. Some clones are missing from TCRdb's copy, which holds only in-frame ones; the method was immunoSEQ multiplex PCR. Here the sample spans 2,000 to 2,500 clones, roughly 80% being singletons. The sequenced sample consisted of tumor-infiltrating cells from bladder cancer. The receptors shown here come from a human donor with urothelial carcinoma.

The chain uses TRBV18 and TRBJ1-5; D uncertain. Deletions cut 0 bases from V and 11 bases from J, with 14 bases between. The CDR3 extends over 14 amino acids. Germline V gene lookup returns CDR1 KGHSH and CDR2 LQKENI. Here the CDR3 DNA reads TGTGCCAGCTCACCACCTGCCTCCCCTACGACCCAGCATTTT. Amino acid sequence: CASSPPASPTTQHF.

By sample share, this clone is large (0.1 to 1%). The CDR3 loop is CASSFGGNQPQHF. The DNA of the CDR3 is TGTGCCAGCAGTTTTGGAGGGAATCAGCCCCAGCATTTT. The V call is TRBV2, the J call TRBJ1-5; D uncertain. Germline CDR1 is SNHLY and CDR2 is FYNNEI. V lost 5 bases and J 4 bases, leaving 9 bases between the germline ends. The CDR3 spans 13 residues.

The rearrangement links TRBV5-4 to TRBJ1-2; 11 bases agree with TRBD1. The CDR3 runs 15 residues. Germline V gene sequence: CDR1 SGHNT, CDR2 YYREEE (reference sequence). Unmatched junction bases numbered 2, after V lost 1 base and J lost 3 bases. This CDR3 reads CASSLMGQGDYGYTF. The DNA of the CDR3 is TGTGCCAGCAGCTTGATGGGACAGGGGGACTATGGCTACACCTTC.

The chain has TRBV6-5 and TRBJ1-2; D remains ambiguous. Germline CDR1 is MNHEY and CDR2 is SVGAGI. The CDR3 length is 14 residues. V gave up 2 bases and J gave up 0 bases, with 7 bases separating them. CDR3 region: CASSYIRANYGYTF. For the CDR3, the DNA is TGTGCCAGCAGTTACATCCGAGCTAACTATGGCTACACCTTC.

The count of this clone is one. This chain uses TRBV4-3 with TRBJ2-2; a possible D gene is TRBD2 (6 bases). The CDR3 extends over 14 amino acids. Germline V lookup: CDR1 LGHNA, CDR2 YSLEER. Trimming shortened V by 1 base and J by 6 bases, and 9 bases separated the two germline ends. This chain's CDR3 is CASSQVSGAGELFF. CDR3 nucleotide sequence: TGCGCCAGCAGCCAAGTTTCGGGGGCCGGGGAGCTGTTTTTT.

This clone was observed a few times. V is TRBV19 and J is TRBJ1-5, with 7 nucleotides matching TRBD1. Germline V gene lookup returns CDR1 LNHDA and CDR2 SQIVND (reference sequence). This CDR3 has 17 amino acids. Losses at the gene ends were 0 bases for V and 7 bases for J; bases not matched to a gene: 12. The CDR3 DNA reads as TGTGCCAGTAGTATAGATCAGGGGGTGGTGACCGGACAGCCCCAGCATTTT. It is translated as CASSIDQGVVTGQPQHF.

The CDR3 DNA sequence: TGCGCCAGCAGCTCCACAGCCGGGACAGTCACCTACAATGAGCAGTTCTTC. Its protein product is CASSSTAGTVTYNEQFF. V and J are TRBV5-1 and TRBJ2-1; 7 bases fit TRBD1. Germline lookup yields CDR1 SGHRS and CDR2 YFSETQ. This CDR3 has 17 residues. Trimming took 3 bases from V and 2 from J; bases not matched to a gene: 11.

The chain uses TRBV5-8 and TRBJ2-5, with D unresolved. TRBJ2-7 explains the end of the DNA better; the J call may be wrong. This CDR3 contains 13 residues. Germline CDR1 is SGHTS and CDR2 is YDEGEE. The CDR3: CASSLLHVYEQYF. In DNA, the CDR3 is TGTGCCAGCAGCTTGCTTCATGTTTACGAGCAGTACTTC.

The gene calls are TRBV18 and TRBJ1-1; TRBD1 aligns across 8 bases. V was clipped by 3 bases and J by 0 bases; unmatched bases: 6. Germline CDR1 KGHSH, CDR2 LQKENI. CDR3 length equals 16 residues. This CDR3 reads CASSPLGQGVNTEAFF. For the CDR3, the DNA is TGTGCCAGCTCACCCCTAGGACAGGGAGTGAACACTGAAGCTTTCTTT.

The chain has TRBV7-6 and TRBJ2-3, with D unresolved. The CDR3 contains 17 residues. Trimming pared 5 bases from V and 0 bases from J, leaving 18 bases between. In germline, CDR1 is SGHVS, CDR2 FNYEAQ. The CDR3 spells CASSPPPRLFSTDTQYF. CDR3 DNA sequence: TGTGCCAGCAGCCCCCCTCCACGGCTCTTTAGCACAGATACGCAGTATTTT. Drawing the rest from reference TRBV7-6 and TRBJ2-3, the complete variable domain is GAGVSQSPRYKVTKRGQDVALRCDPISGHVSLYWYRQALGQGPEFLTYFNYEAQQDKSGLPNDRFSAERPEGSISTLTIQRTEQRDSAMYRCASSPPPRLFSTDTQYFGPGTRLTVL.

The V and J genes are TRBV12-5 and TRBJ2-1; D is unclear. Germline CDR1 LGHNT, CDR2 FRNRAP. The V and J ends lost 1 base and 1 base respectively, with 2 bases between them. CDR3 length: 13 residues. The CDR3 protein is CASGLGSYNEQFF. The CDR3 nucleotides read TGTGCTAGTGGTTTGGGATCCTACAATGAGCAGTTCTTC.

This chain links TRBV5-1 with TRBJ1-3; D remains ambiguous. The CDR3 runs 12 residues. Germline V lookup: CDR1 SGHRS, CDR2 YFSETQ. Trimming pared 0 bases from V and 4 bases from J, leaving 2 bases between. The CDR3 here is CASSLEGNTIYF. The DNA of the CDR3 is TGCGCCAGCAGCTTGGAAGGAAACACCATATATTTT.

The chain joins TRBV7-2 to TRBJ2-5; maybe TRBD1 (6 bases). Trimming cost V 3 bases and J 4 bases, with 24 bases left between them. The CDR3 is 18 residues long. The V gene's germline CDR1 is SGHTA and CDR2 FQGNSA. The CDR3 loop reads CASSLMTLAFRGGETQYF. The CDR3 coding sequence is TGTGCCAGCAGCTTGATGACCTTGGCTTTTCGAGGGGGAGAGACCCAGTACTTC. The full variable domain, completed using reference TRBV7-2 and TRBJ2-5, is GAGVSQSPSNKVTEKGKDVELRCDPISGHTALYWYRQSLGQGLEFLIYFQGNSAPDKSGLPSDRFSAERTGGSVSTLTIQRTQQEDSAVYLCASSLMTLAFRGGETQYFGPGTRLLVL.

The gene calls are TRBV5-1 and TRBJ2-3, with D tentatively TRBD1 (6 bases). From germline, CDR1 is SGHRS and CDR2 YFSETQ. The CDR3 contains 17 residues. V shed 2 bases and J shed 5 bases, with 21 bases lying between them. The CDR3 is CASSLEWTVPSEDTQYF. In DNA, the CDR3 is TGCGCCAGCAGCTTAGAGTGGACAGTCCCAAGCGAAGATACGCAGTATTTT. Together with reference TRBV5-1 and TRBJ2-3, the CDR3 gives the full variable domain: KAGVTQTPRYLIKTRGQQVTLSCSPISGHRSVSWYQQTPGQGLQFLFEYFSETQRNKGNFPGRFSGRQFSNSRSEMNVSTLELGDSALYLCASSLEWTVPSEDTQYFGPGTRLTVL.

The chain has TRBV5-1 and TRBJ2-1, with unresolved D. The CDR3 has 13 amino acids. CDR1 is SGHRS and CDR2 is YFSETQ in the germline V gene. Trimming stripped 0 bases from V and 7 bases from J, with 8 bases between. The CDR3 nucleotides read TGCGCCAGCAGCTTGGGGGTCGGGAATGAGCAGTTCTTC. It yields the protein CASSLGVGNEQFF.

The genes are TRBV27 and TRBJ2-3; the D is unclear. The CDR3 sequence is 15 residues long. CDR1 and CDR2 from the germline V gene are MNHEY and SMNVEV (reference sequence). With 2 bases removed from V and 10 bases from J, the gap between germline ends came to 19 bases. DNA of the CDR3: TGTGCCAGCAGTTTACCCGGACGTCCCCCGGTCGCGCAGTATTTT. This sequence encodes CASSLPGRPPVAQYF.

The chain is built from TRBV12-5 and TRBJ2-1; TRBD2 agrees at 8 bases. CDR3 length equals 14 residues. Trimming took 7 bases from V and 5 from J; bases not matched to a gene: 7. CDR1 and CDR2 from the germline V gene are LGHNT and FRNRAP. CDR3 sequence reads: CASARGTRNNEQFF. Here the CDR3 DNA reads TGTGCTAGTGCCCGGGGGACTAGGAACAATGAGCAGTTCTTC.

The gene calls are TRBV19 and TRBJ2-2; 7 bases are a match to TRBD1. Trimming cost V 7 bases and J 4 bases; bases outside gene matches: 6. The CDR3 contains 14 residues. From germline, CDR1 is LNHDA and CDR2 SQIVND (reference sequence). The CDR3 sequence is CASTDRDITGELFF. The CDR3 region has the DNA TGTGCCAGTACCGACAGGGACATCACCGGGGAGCTGTTTTTT.